The clone carrying this TCR beta chain was seen at least ten times. Noted time point: newly diagnosed GD, antithyroid drugs for less than 3 months. TCR sequences were obtained from RNA taken from PBMCs. American Thyroid Association guidelines defined Graves' disease diagnosis. Building of the TCR beta libraries involved iRepertoire HTBI primers and Arm-PCR of CDR3 regions. Using its own MiXCR run on the multiplex PCR reads, TCRdb lists one record per CDR3 protein. The sample has fewer than 500,000 distinct CDR3 sequences, under 20% seen once. This sample is part of a study of regulatory T cells in long-lasting Graves disease. Study-wide background: Prior antithyroid drug treatment in newly diagnosed Graves' patients lasted under 3 months.

This same sample was also taken into another study, of T cells in Graves' hyperthyroidism and ophthalmopathy. That source reports: Uncontrolled infections, other autoimmune diseases, pregnancy or lactation led to exclusion of patients.

This specimen was peripheral blood mononuclear cells (PBMCs), taken at new diagnosis, from a patient treated with antithyroid drugs. The clonotype originates from a man aged 35 to 55 with Graves disease.

The CDR3 DNA sequence: TGCAGTGCTGTTATCTATGGCTACACCTTC. Its translation is CSAVIYGYTF. The chain has TRBV20-1 and TRBJ1-2; the D is unclear. The CDR3 has 10 amino acids. Germline-derived CDR1 and CDR2 are DFQATT and SNEGSKA (reference sequence). Trimming cost V 5 bases and J 4 bases, with 5 bases left between them.